This TCR beta chain was observed in a study of cytomegalovirus exposure and HLA in healthy donors. Study-wide points: Information on immune exposure was restricted to one variable (CMV serostatus). Associated with HLA alleles at 0.05 false discovery rate in a later analysis were over 15,000 TCR beta sequences.

Trimming left V 0 bases short and J 15 bases short, with 21 bases between. The CDR3 sequence is 15 residues long. From germline, CDR1 is MGHRA and CDR2 YSYEKL. A note on this clone: Its antigen remains unidentified.

PCR employed 60 Vbeta and 13 Jbeta primers. Clones were sequenced by immunoSEQ multiplex PCR, and TCRdb holds only the in-frame ones, with some missing. The profile shows some 130,000 clones, about 77% of them singletons. The chain links TRBV4-1 to TRBJ2-4, with a tentative D call TRBD2 (6 bases). The sequence came from a woman aged 40-49 years in good health and CMV-seronegative. The sample was PBMCs. CDR3 DNA: TGCGCCAGCAGCCAAGATGAAGGGACTCCAGCTGGTGTGTACTTC. It codes for CASSQDEGTPAGVYF.